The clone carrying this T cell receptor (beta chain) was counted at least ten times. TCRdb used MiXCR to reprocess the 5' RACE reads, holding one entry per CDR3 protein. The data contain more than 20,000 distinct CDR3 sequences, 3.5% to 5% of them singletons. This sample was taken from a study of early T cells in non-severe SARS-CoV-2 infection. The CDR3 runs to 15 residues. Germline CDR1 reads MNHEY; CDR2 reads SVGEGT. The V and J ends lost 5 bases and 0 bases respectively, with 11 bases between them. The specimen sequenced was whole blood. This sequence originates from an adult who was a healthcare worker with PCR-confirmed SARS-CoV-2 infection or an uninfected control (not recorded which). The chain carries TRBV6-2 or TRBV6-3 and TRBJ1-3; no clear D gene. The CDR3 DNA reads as TGTGCCAGCAGTGACGCGTTCCGCTCTGGAAACACCATATATTTT. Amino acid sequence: CASSDAFRSGNTIYF.